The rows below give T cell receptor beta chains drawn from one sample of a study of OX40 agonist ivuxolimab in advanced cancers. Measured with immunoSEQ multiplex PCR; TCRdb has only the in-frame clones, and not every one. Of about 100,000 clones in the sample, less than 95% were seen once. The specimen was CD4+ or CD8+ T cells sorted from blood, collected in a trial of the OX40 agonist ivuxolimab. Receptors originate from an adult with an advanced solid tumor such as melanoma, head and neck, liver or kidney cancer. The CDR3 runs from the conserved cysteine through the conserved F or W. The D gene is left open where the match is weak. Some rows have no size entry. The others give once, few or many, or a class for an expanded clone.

cdr3_nt: TGTGCCGCCAAGGGACCGGGTAGCACAGATACGCAGTATTTT
cdr3_aa: CAAKGPGSTDTQYF
j_call: TRBJ2-3
clone_size: NA
d_call: NA
v_call: TRBV6-6

cdr3_nt: TGTGCCAGCAGTATACTAGCGGGAGGAACCTACAATGAGCAGTTCTTC
cdr3_aa: CASSILAGGTYNEQFF
j_call: TRBJ2-1
clone_size: NA
d_call: TRBD2
v_call: TRBV28

cdr3_nt: TGTGCCAGCAGCCCACTAAGGGGAGGCTACACCTTC
cdr3_aa: CASSPLRGGYTF
j_call: TRBJ1-2
clone_size: NA
d_call: NA
v_call: TRBV6-5

cdr3_nt: TGTGCCAGCAGCTTCAACGTAGGCCCCCTCCACTTT
cdr3_aa: CASSFNVGPLHF
j_call: TRBJ1-6
clone_size: NA
d_call: NA
v_call: TRBV7-9

cdr3_nt: TGTGCCAGCAGTGACGTAGGACTAGCGGGGATCTTCCAGTTCTTC
cdr3_aa: CASSDVGLAGIFQFF
j_call: TRBJ2-1
clone_size: NA
d_call: TRBD2
v_call: TRBV6-1

cdr3_nt: TGCGCCAGCAGCCAAGATGGGAGACCTAGCTCTGGAAACACCATATATTTT
cdr3_aa: CASSQDGRPSSGNTIYF
j_call: TRBJ1-3
clone_size: NA
d_call: NA
v_call: TRBV4-1

cdr3_nt: TGTGCCAGCAGTATGGGGGCCAACGTCCTGACTTTC
cdr3_aa: CASSMGANVLTF
j_call: TRBJ2-6
clone_size: NA
d_call: NA
v_call: TRBV2

cdr3_nt: TGTGCCAGCCACCACGGGAACACTGAAGCTTTCTTT
cdr3_aa: CASHHGNTEAFF
j_call: TRBJ1-1
clone_size: NA
d_call: NA
v_call: TRBV18

cdr3_nt: TGCGCCAGCAGCTTGGGCGGGAGTTGGTTGGGACAGGGGAACTACGAGCAGTACTTC
cdr3_aa: CASSLGGSWLGQGNYEQYF
j_call: TRBJ2-7
clone_size: NA
d_call: TRBD1
v_call: TRBV5-1

cdr3_nt: TGTGCAAGTCGCTACTTAGTTGGGGGGGCTGGCTCCTATAATTCACCCCTCCACTTT
cdr3_aa: CASRYLVGGAGSYNSPLHF
j_call: TRBJ1-6
clone_size: NA
d_call: NA
v_call: TRBV12-2

cdr3_nt: TGTGCCAGCAGTTTTAAGGGTCGGGCTTTCTTT
cdr3_aa: CASSFKGRAFF
j_call: TRBJ1-1
clone_size: NA
d_call: NA
v_call: TRBV28

cdr3_nt: TGTGCCAGCAGCCCCCGGGTCCTGGGCGATGAGCAGTTCTTC
cdr3_aa: CASSPRVLGDEQFF
j_call: TRBJ2-1
clone_size: NA
d_call: NA
v_call: TRBV5-6

cdr3_nt: TGTGCCAGCAGCTTAATAGGGGGAACCCCCTACGAGCAGTACTTC
cdr3_aa: CASSLIGGTPYEQYF
j_call: TRBJ2-7
clone_size: NA
d_call: NA
v_call: TRBV7-3

cdr3_nt: TGTGCCAGCAGTAAGGCGGACAGGGTCGGTCAGCCCCAGCATTTT
cdr3_aa: CASSKADRVGQPQHF
j_call: TRBJ1-5
clone_size: NA
d_call: TRBD1
v_call: TRBV27

cdr3_nt: TGTGCCAGCAGCTTACAAGGGACCGCGGGACTAGCGGGAGGGCTTGAGCAGTTCTTC
cdr3_aa: CASSLQGTAGLAGGLEQFF
j_call: TRBJ2-1
clone_size: NA
d_call: TRBD2
v_call: TRBV7-6

cdr3_nt: TGTGCCAGCAGCTTATACGGGAGAACCGGGGAGCTGTTTTTT
cdr3_aa: CASSLYGRTGELFF
j_call: TRBJ2-2
clone_size: NA
d_call: NA
v_call: TRBV11-2

cdr3_nt: TGTGCCAGCAGCTTCCGACAGGGCCACAATGAGCAGTTCTTC
cdr3_aa: CASSFRQGHNEQFF
j_call: TRBJ2-1
clone_size: NA
d_call: TRBD1
v_call: TRBV5-5

cdr3_nt: TGTGCCATAGGAAGGGGGCCGCATAGCTCTGGAAACACCATATATTTT
cdr3_aa: CAIGRGPHSSGNTIYF
j_call: TRBJ1-3
clone_size: NA
d_call: TRBD1
v_call: TRBV10-3

cdr3_nt: TGTGCTGGGGTACAGGGCTCTGTGGGGAACTTC
cdr3_aa: CAGVQGSVGNF
j_call: TRBJ2-7
clone_size: NA
d_call: NA
v_call: TRBV27

cdr3_nt: TGTGCCAGCAGCTTAGGGTCAGGGGTGGATGGAGAGACCCAGTACTTC
cdr3_aa: CASSLGSGVDGETQYF
j_call: TRBJ2-5
clone_size: NA
d_call: NA
v_call: TRBV7-9

cdr3_nt: TGTGCCAGCAGCCAAACGAACTATGGCTACACCTTC
cdr3_aa: CASSQTNYGYTF
j_call: TRBJ1-2
clone_size: NA
d_call: NA
v_call: TRBV7-9

cdr3_nt: TGTGCCAGCAGTGCCCTGACAGTTTACAATGAGCAGTTCTTC
cdr3_aa: CASSALTVYNEQFF
j_call: TRBJ2-1
clone_size: NA
d_call: NA
v_call: TRBV6-1

cdr3_nt: TGTGCCAGCAGCCCCCCGGGGGCCTTTGGAAACACCATATATTTT
cdr3_aa: CASSPPGAFGNTIYF
j_call: TRBJ1-3
clone_size: few
d_call: NA
v_call: TRBV6-5

cdr3_nt: TGTGCCAGCAGCCGCAGTAGCGGGGGGAGCACAGATACGCAGTATTTT
cdr3_aa: CASSRSSGGSTDTQYF
j_call: TRBJ2-3
clone_size: NA
d_call: TRBD2
v_call: TRBV7-9

cdr3_nt: TGTGCCAGCAGCCCAGGGTTGGGCTATGGCTACACCTTC
cdr3_aa: CASSPGLGYGYTF
j_call: TRBJ1-2
clone_size: NA
d_call: NA
v_call: TRBV7-3

cdr3_nt: TGCAGCGTTGATCAGACGGGTAGCTCTGGGGCCAACGTCCTGACTTTC
cdr3_aa: CSVDQTGSSGANVLTF
j_call: TRBJ2-6
clone_size: NA
d_call: NA
v_call: TRBV29-1

cdr3_nt: TGTGCCAGCAGCGGTACAGGGGGCCCTTCAAACAATCAGCCCCAGCATTTT
cdr3_aa: CASSGTGGPSNNQPQHF
j_call: TRBJ1-5
clone_size: once
d_call: TRBD1
v_call: TRBV7-8

cdr3_nt: TGCGCCAGCAGCTTGGCAACAGGGTACTCTGGAAACACCATATATTTT
cdr3_aa: CASSLATGYSGNTIYF
j_call: TRBJ1-3
clone_size: NA
d_call: NA
v_call: TRBV5-1

cdr3_nt: TGTGCCAGTAGTCAGACTAGCGCGACAGGGGATACGCAGTATTTT
cdr3_aa: CASSQTSATGDTQYF
j_call: TRBJ2-3
clone_size: NA
d_call: NA
v_call: TRBV19

cdr3_nt: TGTGCCAGCATGGAGGGGGGGAACACTGAAGCTTTCTTT
cdr3_aa: CASMEGGNTEAFF
j_call: TRBJ1-1
clone_size: NA
d_call: NA
v_call: TRBV28

cdr3_nt: TGTGCCAGCAGCTTCAGTATCGGGACGAAGGACGAGCAGTACTTC
cdr3_aa: CASSFSIGTKDEQYF
j_call: TRBJ2-7
clone_size: NA
d_call: NA
v_call: TRBV11-1

cdr3_nt: TGTGCCAGCAGTGTCCAGGGGGCAGGGCAGCCCCAGCATTTT
cdr3_aa: CASSVQGAGQPQHF
j_call: TRBJ1-5
clone_size: NA
d_call: TRBD1
v_call: TRBV6-1